These 25 T cell receptor beta chains came from one sample sequenced in a study of graft-versus-host responses after intestinal transplantation. Their antigens are not known. Method: immunoSEQ multiplex PCR; TCRdb's copy keeps in-frame clones and lacks some. The top ten hold more than 15% of the sample, which has 30,000 or so clones, roughly 80% seen once. The specimen comprised unstimulated CD8+ T cells sorted from spleen or lymph node cells, sampled before intestinal transplant. The receptor set was obtained from a human donor who received an intestinal transplant.

This chain connects TRBV6-6 to TRBJ2-1; D is undetermined. With 2 bases removed from V and 4 bases from J, the gap between germline ends came to 12 bases. The CDR3 spans 15 residues. CDR1 is MNHNY, CDR2 SVGAGI, per germline (reference sequence). CDR3 nucleotide sequence: TGTGCCAGCAGTTACAGCGACGGCCCGTACAATGAGCAGTTCTTC. Translation gives CASSYSDGPYNEQFF.

The rearrangement joins TRBV21-1 to TRBJ1-1. TRBV21-1 is shown as a pseudogene. CDR3 length: 16 residues. The CDR3 protein is CASSKNCTTGNTEAFF. The CDR3 DNA follows: TGTGCCAGCAGCAAAAATTGCACCACTGGGAACACTGAAGCTTTCTTT.

This sequence joins TRBV9 and TRBJ2-7, with 8 bases lining up with TRBD1. This CDR3 contains 15 residues. Germline assignment: CDR1 SGDLS and CDR2 YYNGEE. Germline trimming cut 0 bases from V and 3 bases from J; bases unmatched to any gene: 5. The CDR3 loop reads CASSVAAGGIYEQYF. The CDR3 DNA is TGTGCCAGCAGCGTAGCGGCAGGGGGCATCTACGAGCAGTACTTC.

This rearrangement joins TRBV5-4 to TRBJ2-7; D is ambiguous. The V end was cut by 0 bases, the J end by 0 bases, with 7 bases between. The germline V gene encodes CDR1 SGHNT and CDR2 YYREEE (reference sequence). The CDR3 is 14 residues long. The CDR3 here is CASSLDVSSYEQYF. As DNA, the CDR3 is TGTGCCAGCAGCTTGGATGTCAGCTCCTACGAGCAGTACTTC.

V and J are TRBV27 and TRBJ2-7, with TRBD1 matching 10 bases. Looked up from germline, CDR1 is MNHEY and CDR2 is SMNVEV (reference sequence). The junction had 6 bases not matched to a gene; V was cut back by 2 bases and J by 2 bases. The CDR3 sequence is 16 residues long. CDR3 sequence (DNA): TGTGCCAGCAGTTTAATCGGGGGACAGGGGCCCTACGAGCAGTACTTC. This encodes CASSLIGGQGPYEQYF.

The genes are TRBV27 and TRBJ2-7, with 7 bases matching TRBD1. After removal of 4 bases from V and 2 bases from J, the junction contained 5 bases not matched to a gene. Germline assignment: CDR1 MNHEY and CDR2 SMNVEV (reference sequence). The CDR3 consists of 14 residues. The CDR3 sequence is CASSSPGQAYEQYF. The CDR3 nucleotides read TGTGCCAGCAGTTCCCCTGGACAGGCCTACGAGCAGTACTTC.

By its share, this clone is medium-sized. The CDR3 sequence is CASSLSQLAGQETQYF. The CDR3, as DNA: TGTGCCAGCAGCTTATCTCAGCTAGCGGGGCAAGAGACCCAGTACTTC. The chain is built from TRBV5-4 and TRBJ2-5; 9 bases are shared with TRBD2. Germline V gene data show CDR1 as SGHNT and CDR2 as YYREEE (reference sequence). With V trimmed by 2 bases and J by 2 bases, 7 bases remained unmatched. The length of the CDR3 is 16 residues.

The V call is TRBV4-1, the J call TRBJ2-7; unclear D gene. The V end lost 0 bases, the J end lost 3 bases, and 15 bases lay between the germline ends. The CDR3 covers 16 residues. Germline V gene sequence: CDR1 MGHRA, CDR2 YSYEKL. DNA of the CDR3: TGCGCCAGCAGCCAAGATGTGGTAGCTTCCTACTACGAGCAGTACTTC. Its protein is CASSQDVVASYYEQYF.

The V and J genes are TRBV14 and TRBJ2-1, with 9 bases lining up with TRBD2. The germline V gene has CDR1 SGHDN and CDR2 FVKESK. Unmatched junction bases numbered 6, after V lost 0 bases and J lost 0 bases. CDR3 size: 18 residues. In DNA, the CDR3 is TGTGCCAGCAGCCAAGATTCCGCGGGGGGGGTCTCCTACAATGAGCAGTTCTTC. Residues: CASSQDSAGGVSYNEQFF.

Written as DNA, the CDR3 is TGTGCCAGCAGGGACCGGGACAGGGACAGTTACTTAGCCAAAAACATTCAGTACTTC. Protein sequence: CASRDRDRDSYLAKNIQYF. The chain joins TRBV2 to TRBJ2-4, with 9 bases aligning to TRBD1. The CDR3 has 19 residues. The ends lost 6 bases at V and 0 bases at J; junction bases unmatched: 15. CDR1 is SNHLY and CDR2 is FYNNEI in the germline V gene. Together with reference TRBV2 and TRBJ2-4, the CDR3 gives the full variable domain: EPEVTQTPSHQVTQMGQEVILRCVPISNHLYFYWYRQILGQKVEFLVSFYNNEISEKSEIFDDQFSVERPDGSNFTLKIRSTKLEDSAMYFCASRDRDRDSYLAKNIQYFGAGTRLSVL.

CDR3: CASSIPSGGADYNEQFF. In nucleotides, the CDR3 is TGCGCCAGCAGCATCCCTAGCGGGGGGGCCGACTACAATGAGCAGTTCTTC. The V and J genes are TRBV5-1 and TRBJ2-1; 12 bases match TRBD2. The CDR3 has 17 amino acids. J was trimmed by 3 bases and V by 4 bases; bases with no gene match: 8. Germline-derived CDR1 and CDR2 are SGHRS and YFSETQ.

The chain couples TRBV15 to TRBJ2-5; D might be TRBD1 (6 bases). V gave up 0 bases and J gave up 5 bases, with 19 bases separating them. This CDR3 is built from 17 residues. Germline CDR1 reads LNHNV; CDR2 reads YYDKDF (reference sequence). This CDR3 reads CATSRDRRLQGRETQYF. The CDR3 DNA follows: TGTGCCACCAGCAGAGATCGTCGACTACAGGGTCGGGAGACCCAGTACTTC.

The V gene is TRBV2, the J gene TRBJ2-1; TRBD2 might be the D (6 bases). Germline CDR1 and CDR2: SNHLY and FYNNEI. Trimming cost V 2 bases and J 7 bases, with 15 bases left between them. The CDR3 contains 15 residues. The CDR3 here is CASSEWGRLGNEQFF. The CDR3 bases are TGTGCCAGCAGTGAATGGGGGAGACTAGGAAATGAGCAGTTCTTC.

V gene TRBV11-2 combines with J gene TRBJ1-1, with 9 bases lining up with TRBD1. V dropped 2 bases and J dropped 5; count of bases not matched to a gene: 6. The CDR3 covers 15 residues. Germline-derived CDR1 and CDR2 are SGHAT and FQNNGV. CDR3 nucleotide sequence: TGTGCCAGCAGCTTATGGGACAGGGAGGGAACTGAAGCTTTCTTT. This translates into CASSLWDREGTEAFF.

The CDR3 protein is CASSLLSNLEQYF. The CDR3, as DNA: TGTGCCAGCAGCCTTCTATCGAATCTCGAGCAGTACTTC. The genes are TRBV5-5 and TRBJ2-7; D not certain. This CDR3 is built from 13 residues. From germline, CDR1 is SGHKS and CDR2 YYEKEE (reference sequence). V shed 4 bases and J shed 6 bases, with 14 bases lying between them.

The chain employs TRBV27 and TRBJ2-2; 12 bases fit TRBD2. Trimming removed 4 bases from V and 3 bases from J; junction bases left unmatched: 3. The germline gives CDR1 MNHEY, CDR2 SMNVEV (reference sequence). The CDR3 is 16 amino acids. The CDR3 bases are TGTGCCAGCAGTTCACTAGCGGGAGGCTACACCGGGGAGCTGTTTTTT. Its protein product is CASSSLAGGYTGELFF.

V is TRBV29-1 and J is TRBJ2-5; D is perhaps TRBD2 (6 bases). Trimming took 4 bases from V and 5 from J, leaving 11 bases between them. This CDR3 contains 12 residues. Germline assignment: CDR1 SQVTM and CDR2 ANQGSEA. In nucleotides, the CDR3 is TGCAGCGTTGCGGAGGGCGTGGAGACCCAGTACTTC. This codes for CSVAEGVETQYF.

This rearrangement joins TRBV7-6 to TRBJ2-3; D might be TRBD2 (5 bases). Per germline, CDR1 SGHVS and CDR2 FNYEAQ. The CDR3 has 16 amino acids. The V end was cut by 5 bases, the J end by 8 bases, with 23 bases between. The CDR3 here is CASSPEGNILRATQYF. The CDR3 nucleotides are TGTGCCAGCAGCCCCGAGGGTAACATACTCAGAGCTACGCAGTATTTT.

This chain joins TRBV13 and TRBJ1-1; TRBD1 aligns across 9 bases. Per germline, CDR1 PRHDT and CDR2 FYEKMQ (reference sequence). The ends lost 5 bases at V and 10 bases at J; junction bases unmatched: 8. This CDR3 is built from 13 residues. This chain's CDR3 is CASSKTGGSRAFF. DNA for the CDR3: TGTGCCAGCAGCAAGACAGGGGGTTCCCGAGCTTTCTTT.

This clone was observed once. The chain employs TRBV6-6 and TRBJ1-4; the D gene is possibly TRBD1 (6 bases). CDR3 length: 15 amino acids. In germline, CDR1 is MNHNY, CDR2 SVGAGI (reference sequence). The germline V and J ends were trimmed by 1 base and 7 bases, with 13 bases remaining between them. The CDR3 DNA sequence: TGTGCCAGCAGTTACTGGACAGCCTTGGCTGAAAAACTGTTTTTT. Its protein is CASSYWTALAEKLFF.

V gene TRBV28 combines with J gene TRBJ1-2; D uncertain. The CDR3 covers 15 residues. The germline CDR1 and CDR2 sequences are MDHEN and SYDVKM. Between the trimmed V and J ends, which lost 0 bases and 3 bases, there was a span of 11 bases. For the CDR3, the DNA is TGTGCCAGCAGTTTATGGGCAGTCGTGGACTATGGCTACACCTTC. Translation: CASSLWAVVDYGYTF.

V and J are TRBV10-3 and TRBJ1-1; 8 bases are a match to TRBD1. V shed 6 bases, J shed 6 bases, and the junction held 9 bases outside the gene matches. The CDR3 consists of 14 residues. Germline V gene sequence: CDR1 ENHRY, CDR2 SYGVKD. CDR3 coding DNA: TGTGCCATCAGGCCGACAGGGGCTTGGGCTGAAGCTTTCTTT. It yields the protein CAIRPTGAWAEAFF.

The chain uses TRBV9 and TRBJ2-7; 10 bases are shared with TRBD2. Per germline, CDR1 SGDLS and CDR2 YYNGEE. This CDR3 region has 15 residues. V was pared by 0 bases and J by 1 base, with 1 base of the junction left unmatched. The CDR3 reads CASSVGAGGSYEQYF. DNA of the CDR3: TGTGCCAGCAGCGTAGGAGCGGGGGGGTCCTACGAGCAGTACTTC.

V usage is TRBV21-1 and J usage is TRBJ2-7; the DNA was not compared with TRBD2, the D call given in the table. TRBV21-1 is a listed pseudogene. This CDR3 region has 11 residues. This CDR3 is CASSTSDEQYF. DNA for the CDR3: TGTGCCAGCAGCACGTCTGACGAGCAGTACTTC.

This chain joins TRBV14 and TRBJ2-3; the match to TRBD2 covers 7 bases. The germline V gene has CDR1 SGHDN and CDR2 FVKESK. There are 16 residues in the CDR3. V shed 1 base and J 3 bases; nucleotides not matched to a gene: 7. CDR3 region: CASSQGPGGGTDTQYF. The CDR3 region has the DNA TGTGCCAGCAGCCAAGGCCCGGGAGGAGGAACAGATACGCAGTATTTT. The full variable domain, its missing parts supplied by reference TRBV14 and TRBJ2-3, is EAGVTQFPSHSVIEKGQTVTLRCDPISGHDNLYWYRRVMGKEIKFLLHFVKESKQDESGMPNNRFLAERTGGTYSTLKVQPAELEDSGVYFCASSQGPGGGTDTQYFGPGTRLTVL.